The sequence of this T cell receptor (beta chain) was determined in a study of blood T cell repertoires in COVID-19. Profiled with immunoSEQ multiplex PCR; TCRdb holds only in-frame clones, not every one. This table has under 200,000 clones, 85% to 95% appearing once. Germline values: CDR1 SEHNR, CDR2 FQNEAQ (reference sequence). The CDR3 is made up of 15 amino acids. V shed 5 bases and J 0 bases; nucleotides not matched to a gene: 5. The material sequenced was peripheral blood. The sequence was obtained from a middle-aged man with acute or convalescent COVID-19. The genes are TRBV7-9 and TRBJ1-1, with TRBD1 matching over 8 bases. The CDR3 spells CASSVRQGMNTEAFF. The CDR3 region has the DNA TGTGCCAGCAGCGTACGACAGGGGATGAACACTGAAGCTTTCTTT.